This T cell receptor (beta chain) was found in a study of fetal regulatory T cell absence and autoimmunity. This was a survey-level run. Sequenced by immunoSEQ multiplex PCR; TCRdb stores in-frame clones only, minus some. The sample holds about 95,000 clones; more than 70% are singletons and the top ten take less than 2.5%. Germline V gives CDR1 MNHNS, CDR2 SASEGT. Trimming removed 0 bases from V and 0 bases from J, with 6 bases in between. The CDR3 covers 14 residues. The sample comprised pancreas tissue. The receptor was isolated from a male donor with IPEX syndrome. The rearrangement uses TRBV6-1 and TRBJ2-7; a weak D match, TRBD2 (6 bases). The CDR3 reads CASSEAGLSYEQYF. CDR3 coding DNA: TGTGCCAGCAGTGAAGCGGGACTCTCCTACGAGCAGTACTTC.